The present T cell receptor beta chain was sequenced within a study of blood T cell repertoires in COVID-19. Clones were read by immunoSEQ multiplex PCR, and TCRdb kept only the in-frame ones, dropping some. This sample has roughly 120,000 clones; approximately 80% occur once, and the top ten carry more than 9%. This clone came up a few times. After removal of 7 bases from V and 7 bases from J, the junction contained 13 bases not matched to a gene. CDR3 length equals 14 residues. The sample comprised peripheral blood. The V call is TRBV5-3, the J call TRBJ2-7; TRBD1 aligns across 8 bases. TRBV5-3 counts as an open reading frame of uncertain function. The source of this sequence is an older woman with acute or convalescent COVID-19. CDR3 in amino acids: CARETGVNHAEQYF. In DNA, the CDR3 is TGTGCCAGAGAGACAGGGGTTAATCACGCGGAGCAGTACTTC.